Presented here are 19 T cell receptor beta chains from one specimen sequenced in a study of T cell responses to AZD1222 COVID-19 vaccine. Clones were read by immunoSEQ multiplex PCR, and TCRdb kept only the in-frame ones, dropping some. The sample lists more than 75,000 clones; approximately 90% were seen once. Sequencing used peripheral blood, obtained 28 days after the second AZD1222 dose. These receptors were collected from an adult who received the AZD1222 COVID-19 vaccine.

This clone was counted only a few times. This chain connects TRBV28 to TRBJ2-1, with D perhaps TRBD2 (6 bases). Germline CDR1 MDHEN, CDR2 SYDVKM. Trimming removed 5 bases from V and 3 bases from J, with 14 bases in between. This CDR3 is built from 15 residues. CDR3 bases: TGTGCCAGCAGTACTGGACTACCTAGCTACAATGAGCAGTTCTTC. This translates into CASSTGLPSYNEQFF.

The chain carries TRBV6-5 and TRBJ2-1; D gene ambiguous. The CDR3 has 14 residues. V lost 4 bases and J lost 7, with 14 bases in between. The germline V gene encodes CDR1 MNHEY and CDR2 SVGAGI. The CDR3 protein is CASSFARSTNEQFF. The CDR3 coding sequence is TGTGCCAGCAGTTTTGCCCGCAGTACAAATGAGCAGTTCTTC.

The chain recombines TRBV6-2 or TRBV6-3 with TRBJ2-7; TRBD2 matches 14 bases. J lost 6 bases, V lost 2 bases, and 9 bases had no gene match. The CDR3 runs to 17 residues. Germline CDR1 and CDR2: MNHEY and SVGEGT. The CDR3 DNA reads TGTGCCAGCAGTTACACCGGGACTAGCGGGAGAGATGCCGAGCAGTACTTC. Translating gives CASSYTGTSGRDAEQYF.

V usage is TRBV9 and J usage is TRBJ2-2; the D is unclear. The ends were cut back, 0 bases at V and 2 bases at J, with 11 bases in the middle. The CDR3 sequence is 16 residues long. Germline assignment: CDR1 SGDLS and CDR2 YYNGEE. CDR3 region: CASSVGSVPNTGELFF. The CDR3 DNA sequence: TGTGCCAGCAGCGTAGGAAGCGTACCAAACACCGGGGAGCTGTTTTTT.

V and J are TRBV2 and TRBJ1-1; TRBD1 aligns across 10 bases. Trimming at V came to 2 bases and at J to 2 bases, leaving 5 bases not matched to a gene. This CDR3 has 16 residues. The germline V gene encodes CDR1 SNHLY and CDR2 FYNNEI. CDR3 DNA sequence: TGTGCCAGCAGTGAACCCCGGGACAGGGGTAACACTGAAGCTTTCTTT. Encoded protein: CASSEPRDRGNTEAFF. Complete variable domain (other parts from reference TRBV2 and TRBJ1-1): EPEVTQTPSHQVTQMGQEVILRCVPISNHLYFYWYRQILGQKVEFLVSFYNNEISEKSEIFDDQFSVERPDGSNFTLKIRSTKLEDSAMYFCASSEPRDRGNTEAFFGQGTRLTVV.

V gene TRBV29-1 combines with J gene TRBJ1-3; tentative D call: TRBD1 (5 bases). The V and J ends lost 7 bases and 2 bases respectively, with 12 bases between them. Germline CDR1 SQVTM, CDR2 ANQGSEA. CDR3 length equals 13 residues. The CDR3 DNA follows: TGCAGCGCATCAACAGGAGCTGGAAACACCATATATTTT. This encodes CSASTGAGNTIYF.

The CDR3: CASSHPAGTSASYEQYF. CDR3 in DNA: TGTGCCAGCAGCCACCCAGCGGGGACTAGCGCCTCCTACGAGCAGTACTTC. The chain recombines TRBV7-8 with TRBJ2-7; 10 nucleotides line up with TRBD2. CDR3 length: 17 amino acids. CDR1 and CDR2 (germline): SGHVS, FQNEAQ. V lost 5 bases to trimming and J lost 0 bases; unmatched junction nucleotides: 10.

This chain uses TRBV6-5 with TRBJ1-2; D is perhaps TRBD1 (6 bases). The germline V gene has CDR1 MNHEY and CDR2 SVGAGI. Between the trimmed V and J ends, which lost 8 bases and 4 bases, there was a span of 17 bases. This CDR3 region has 14 residues. CDR3 sequence: CASGSRGGGYGYTF. CDR3 nucleotides: TGTGCCAGCGGGAGTAGAGGGGGTGGCTATGGCTACACCTTC.

The V and J genes are TRBV6-1 and TRBJ2-7; no definite D call. Per the germline V gene, CDR1 is MNHNS and CDR2 is SASEGT. Trimming left V 3 bases short and J 4 bases short, with 4 bases between. The length of the CDR3 is 11 residues. CDR3 sequence: CASSDFYEQYF. CDR3 nucleotides: TGTGCCAGCAGTGATTTTTACGAGCAGTACTTC.

V gene TRBV18 combines with J gene TRBJ1-2, with D unresolved. In germline, CDR1 is KGHSH, CDR2 LQKENI. This CDR3 comprises 15 residues. The V gene lost 1 base and the J gene lost 2 bases, with 11 bases spanning the gap. The CDR3 DNA sequence: TGTGCCAGCTCACCACGCCAAACGGAGAACTATGGCTACACCTTC. Translating it yields CASSPRQTENYGYTF.

The chain links TRBV6-2 or TRBV6-3 to TRBJ2-7; 11 bases line up with TRBD2. Trimming cost V 4 bases and J 2 bases; bases outside gene matches: 16. The CDR3 has 19 residues. Per germline, CDR1 MNHEY and CDR2 SVGEGT. CDR3 amino acids: CASSFYGPLRLAGTYEQYF. The CDR3 DNA reads TGTGCCAGCAGTTTCTACGGACCGCTTCGACTAGCGGGAACCTACGAGCAGTACTTC.

CDR3 coding DNA: TGTGCCAGCAGGACTCCCGGGTCGGCGGACACTGAAGCTTTCTTT. Translating it yields CASRTPGSADTEAFF. V is TRBV7-9 and J is TRBJ1-1; D not certain. Germline loops: CDR1 SEHNR, CDR2 FQNEAQ (reference sequence). Trimming left V 6 bases short and J 3 bases short, with 17 bases between. The CDR3 spans 15 residues.

This chain links TRBV5-1 with TRBJ2-7; no reliable D call. CDR1 and CDR2 from the germline V gene are SGHRS and YFSETQ. V was shortened by 0 bases and J by 3 bases, with 10 bases between the two germline ends. The CDR3 length is 14 residues. CDR3 loop: CASSLVQAGYEQYF. CDR3 coding DNA: TGCGCCAGCAGCTTGGTCCAGGCCGGCTACGAGCAGTACTTC. Full variable domain (remainder filled in from reference TRBV5-1 and TRBJ2-7): KAGVTQTPRYLIKTRGQQVTLSCSPISGHRSVSWYQQTPGQGLQFLFEYFSETQRNKGNFPGRFSGRQFSNSRSEMNVSTLELGDSALYLCASSLVQAGYEQYFGPGTRLTVT.

The CDR3 DNA sequence: TGTGCCAGCAGTACCCCAGGGGGAGGGGAGAATCAGCCCCAGCATTTT. This sequence encodes CASSTPGGGENQPQHF. The chain has TRBV28 and TRBJ1-5; TRBD1 agrees at 7 bases. The CDR3 has 16 residues. Germline V gene data show CDR1 as MDHEN and CDR2 as SYDVKM. V was clipped by 5 bases and J by 4 bases; unmatched bases: 11.

This chain uses TRBV18 with TRBJ2-3; no clear D. V was cut by 1 base and J by 4 bases, with 6 bases left in between. Germline V gives CDR1 KGHSH, CDR2 LQKENI. CDR3 size: 13 residues. The CDR3 coding sequence is TGTGCCAGCTCACCACGGGCACCAGATACGCAGTATTTT. Encoded protein: CASSPRAPDTQYF.

This clone was counted between two and nine times. The chain joins TRBV30 to TRBJ1-1; D is perhaps TRBD1 (6 bases). Germline CDR1 is GTSNPN and CDR2 is SVGIG (reference sequence). V was shortened by 5 bases and J by 4 bases, with 11 bases between the two germline ends. The CDR3 extends over 12 amino acids. CDR3 nucleotide sequence: TGTGCCTGGGGAGGGGGTGTCACTGAAGCTTTCTTT. It yields the protein CAWGGGVTEAFF.

As for this clone: Distinct nucleotide sequences in the sample also encode this CDR3. The chain uses TRBV19 and TRBJ1-2, with D unresolved. CDR1 LNHDA and CDR2 SQIVND come from the germline V gene (reference sequence). This CDR3 is built from 12 residues. Between the trimmed V and J ends, which lost 5 bases and 2 bases, there was a span of 6 bases. The CDR3: CASSVANYGYTF. Here the CDR3 DNA reads TGTGCCAGTAGTGTGGCAAACTATGGCTACACCTTC.

The chain carries TRBV5-1 and TRBJ2-3; 12 positions agree with TRBD2. This CDR3 is built from 14 residues. Per the germline V gene, CDR1 is SGHRS and CDR2 is YFSETQ. Germline trimming cut 6 bases from V and 5 bases from J; bases unmatched to any gene: 4. CDR3 in amino acids: CASTAGLAGDTQYF. DNA for the CDR3: TGCGCCAGCACCGCGGGACTAGCGGGAGATACGCAGTATTTT.

This rearrangement joins TRBV5-1 to TRBJ1-1; TRBD1 aligns across 9 bases. Germline V CDR1 and CDR2: SGHRS, YFSETQ. CDR3 length equals 16 residues. J was trimmed by 1 base and V by 0 bases; bases with no gene match: 4. The CDR3 spells CASSLVGDRENTEAFF. The DNA of the CDR3 is TGCGCCAGCAGCTTGGTCGGGGACAGGGAGAACACTGAAGCTTTCTTT. The entire variable domain, with the rest obtained from reference TRBV5-1 and TRBJ1-1, is as follows: KAGVTQTPRYLIKTRGQQVTLSCSPISGHRSVSWYQQTPGQGLQFLFEYFSETQRNKGNFPGRFSGRQFSNSRSEMNVSTLELGDSALYLCASSLVGDRENTEAFFGQGTRLTVV.